The subject of this entry is one T cell receptor beta chain. Its cognate antigen has yet to be identified. Base qualities are missing; no much larger clone stands one base away. Library preparation was by the immunoSEQ multiplex PCR assay. TCRdb took over this immuneACCESS table, retaining in-frame rearrangements with V and J assigned. Such tables are incomplete; in checked studies, under half of the missing clones stem from an unresolved V gene, and the remainder is unexplained. This sample is represented by about 100,000 clones; just under 85% of them were singletons. Around 6.4% of the sample is taken by the ten largest. The CDR3 measures 15 amino acids from cysteine to phenylalanine. Only the CDR3 DNA is retained, 45 bases long and in frame from the first base. The junction shows trimming of 2 bases on V and 0 bases on J, plus 7 bases between the germline ends. CDR1 SGHAT and CDR2 FQNNGV were looked up in the germline V gene.

The data belong to a study of control samples from healthy donors and cancer patients (dated by TCRdb to between 2020 and 2021). The sequence came from a man younger than 35 in good health. Material: blood. The chain couples TRBV11-2 to TRBJ2-2; the D gene is perhaps TRBD1 or TRBD2, as each covers 5 bases. The sequenced DNA: TGTGCCAGCAGCTTATGGGGGACGAACACCGGGGAGCTGTTTTTT. Its product reads: CASSLWGTNTGELFF.